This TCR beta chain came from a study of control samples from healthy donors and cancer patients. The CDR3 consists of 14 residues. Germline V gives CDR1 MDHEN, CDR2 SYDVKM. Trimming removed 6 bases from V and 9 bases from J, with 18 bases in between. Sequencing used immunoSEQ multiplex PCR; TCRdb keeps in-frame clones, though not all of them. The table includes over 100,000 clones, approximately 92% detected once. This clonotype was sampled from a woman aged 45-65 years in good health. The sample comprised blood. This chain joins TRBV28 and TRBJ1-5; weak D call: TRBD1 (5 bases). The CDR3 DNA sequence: TGTGCCAGCAGAGACTTCGCAGGGATCGGGCCCCAGCATTTT. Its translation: CASRDFAGIGPQHF.